The next 25 T cell receptor beta chains were all read from a single sample in a study of shared clonotypes between healthy human individuals. Produced via immunoSEQ multiplex PCR; TCRdb's table is partial and in-frame only. Of around 2.5 million clones in the sample, more than 85% were seen once. Sequencing input: naive CD4+ T cells from PBMCs. As for subset: CD45RA+ positively selected. All receptors derive from a man aged 18 to 30 in good health. Some clones in this sample may be carry-over from other donors' samples.

The V call is TRBV7-9, the J call TRBJ2-5; TRBD2 agrees at 11 bases. With V trimmed by 6 bases and J by 3 bases, 3 bases remained unmatched. This CDR3 comprises 14 residues. Per germline, CDR1 SEHNR and CDR2 FQNEAQ (reference sequence). The CDR3 loop is CASRGTSGKETQYF. The CDR3 DNA follows: TGTGCCAGCAGGGGGACTAGCGGCAAAGAGACCCAGTACTTC. Full variable domain (rest looked up from reference TRBV7-9 and TRBJ2-5): DTGVSQNPRHKITKRGQNVTFRCDPISEHNRLYWYRQTLGQGPEFLTYFQNEAQLEKSRLLSDRFSAERPKGSFSTLEIQRTEQGDSAMYLCASRGTSGKETQYFGPGTRLLVL.

About this clone itself: The same CDR3 also results from other DNA sequences found in this sample. V and J are TRBV5-1 and TRBJ2-7; 7 nucleotides match TRBD2. Germline CDR1 is SGHRS and CDR2 is YFSETQ. The CDR3 runs to 15 residues. V was clipped by 4 bases and J by 2 bases; unmatched bases: 9. The CDR3 reads CASSPLAGAAYEQYF. The CDR3 DNA reads TGCGCCAGCAGCCCGCTGGCGGGAGCCGCCTACGAGCAGTACTTC.

The V gene is TRBV28, the J gene TRBJ1-1; D unresolved. The V end lost 10 bases, the J end lost 0 bases, and 15 bases lay between the germline ends. The CDR3 totals 14 residues. Germline V lookup: CDR1 MDHEN, CDR2 SYDVKM. Here the CDR3 DNA reads TGTGCCATCCTGTCTGAGAGGCTGAACACTGAAGCTTTCTTT. It encodes CAILSERLNTEAFF.

The chain joins TRBV5-4 to TRBJ2-5; D not certain. Looked up from germline, CDR1 is SGHNT and CDR2 is YYREEE (reference sequence). CDR3 length equals 11 residues. V was shortened by 4 bases and J by 7 bases, with 8 bases between the two germline ends. This chain's CDR3 is CASSVRGTQYF. DNA of the CDR3: TGTGCCAGCAGCGTACGTGGGACCCAGTACTTC.

The V call is TRBV6-1, the J call TRBJ2-7; D tentatively reads TRBD1 or TRBD2 (5 bases each). CDR3 size: 13 residues. With 10 bases removed from V and 7 bases from J, the gap between germline ends came to 20 bases. The germline CDR1 and CDR2 sequences are MNHNS and SASEGT. The CDR3 sequence is CANGPRDREEQYF. The DNA for the CDR3 is TGTGCCAACGGGCCCAGGGACCGCGAGGAGCAGTACTTC.

The chain is built from TRBV6-5 and TRBJ2-6, with D perhaps TRBD2 (5 bases). Germline V gene data show CDR1 as MNHEY and CDR2 as SVGAGI. CDR3 length: 16 residues. Trimming left V 2 bases short and J 2 bases short, with 10 bases between. In DNA, the CDR3 is TGTGCCAGCAGTTACCCCCCCGGGGCTGGGGCCAACGTCCTGACTTTC. Translated: CASSYPPGAGANVLTF.

The V call is TRBV5-6, the J call TRBJ1-2; 9 bases line up with TRBD1. This CDR3 is built from 13 residues. CDR1 and CDR2 (germline): SGHDT, YYEEEE. V trimming: 4 bases; J trimming: 6 bases; junction bases outside the gene matches: 4. The CDR3 nucleotides are TGTGCCAGCAGCGCGGACAGGGGTCATGGCTACACCTTC. Protein: CASSADRGHGYTF.

The V call is TRBV28, the J call TRBJ2-3, with D possibly being TRBD2 (7 bases). The CDR3 contains 15 residues. CDR1 MDHEN and CDR2 SYDVKM come from the germline V gene. Trimming took off 6 bases at V and 3 bases at J, with 16 bases between the two ends. The CDR3 region has the DNA TGTGCCAGCAGCACATGGGGGGGGGCAACAGATACGCAGTATTTT. Its translation: CASSTWGGATDTQYF.

The CDR3 protein is CSVEQASYNEQFF. The CDR3 DNA reads TGCAGCGTTGAGCAGGCTTCCTACAATGAGCAGTTCTTC. This chain connects TRBV29-1 to TRBJ2-1; D is unclear. The V end was cut by 3 bases, the J end by 1 base, with 7 bases between. The CDR3 covers 13 residues. CDR1 and CDR2 (germline): SQVTM, ANQGSEA.

CDR3 nucleotides: TGTGCCAGTAGTATTTTCAGCGCCACCTACAATGAGCAGTTCTTC. Translating it yields CASSIFSATYNEQFF. V usage is TRBV19 and J usage is TRBJ2-1; D is uncertain. The V end lost 3 bases, the J end lost 2 bases, and 11 bases lay between the germline ends. CDR1 and CDR2 (germline): LNHDA, SQIVND (reference sequence). The CDR3 is made up of 15 amino acids. Filled out from reference TRBV19 and TRBJ2-1, the complete variable domain reads DGGITQSPKYLFRKEGQNVTLSCEQNLNHDAMYWYRQDPGQGLRLIYYSQIVNDFQKGDIAEGYSVSREKKESFPLTVTSAQKNPTAFYLCASSIFSATYNEQFFGPGTRLTVL.

The V gene is TRBV19, the J gene TRBJ2-3; possible D gene TRBD1, 5 bases. CDR1 and CDR2 (germline): LNHDA, SQIVND (reference sequence). This CDR3 spans 15 amino acids. Trimming shortened V by 3 bases and J by 2 bases, and 12 bases separated the two germline ends. The CDR3 sequence is CASSMDTAYTDTQYF. The CDR3 coding sequence is TGTGCCAGTAGTATGGACACGGCCTACACAGATACGCAGTATTTT.

This chain links TRBV5-1 with TRBJ2-7; D may be TRBD1 (5 bases). V was clipped by 6 bases and J by 6 bases, with 19 bases between them. This CDR3 is built from 14 residues. CDR1 is SGHRS, CDR2 YFSETQ, per germline. The DNA of the CDR3 is TGCGCCAGCACGGAAACAGGTTGGGGTTCCGAGCAGTACTTC. The encoded protein is CASTETGWGSEQYF.

V and J are TRBV9 and TRBJ2-3, with D uncertain. Looked up from germline, CDR1 is SGDLS and CDR2 is YYNGEE. The CDR3 extends over 13 amino acids. The ends were cut back, 3 bases at V and 8 bases at J, with 13 bases in the middle. This chain's CDR3 is CASSEYDTSTQYF. CDR3 DNA sequence: TGTGCCAGCAGCGAATACGACACGAGTACGCAGTATTTT.

The chain uses TRBV11-1 and TRBJ1-1; no reliable D call. The length of the CDR3 is 13 residues. CDR1 and CDR2 from the germline V gene are SGHAT and FQDESV (reference sequence). With 4 bases removed from V and 9 bases from J, the gap between germline ends came to 15 bases. Here the CDR3 reads CASSSRARVKAFF. For the CDR3, the DNA is TGTGCCAGCAGCTCGCGCGCCCGGGTAAAAGCTTTCTTT.

The rearrangement links TRBV5-1 to TRBJ2-5; D may be TRBD2 (6 bases). Germline loops: CDR1 SGHRS, CDR2 YFSETQ. V shed 0 bases and J shed 5 bases, with 14 bases lying between them. The CDR3 is made up of 15 amino acids. The CDR3 DNA reads as TGCGCCAGCAGCTTGGGGGGGATCAGCGGGGAGACCCAGTACTTC. Its protein is CASSLGGISGETQYF.

The chain is built from TRBV7-2 and TRBJ1-2, with D perhaps TRBD1 (6 bases). The CDR3 is 14 amino acids. CDR1 and CDR2 from the germline V gene are SGHTA and FQGNSA. V shed 1 base and J shed 4 bases, with 10 bases lying between them. The CDR3 nucleotides read TGTGCCAGCAGCTTAGTCAGGGGACCCTATGGCTACACCTTC. Protein: CASSLVRGPYGYTF. Full variable domain (rest looked up from reference TRBV7-2 and TRBJ1-2): GAGVSQSPSNKVTEKGKDVELRCDPISGHTALYWYRQSLGQGLEFLIYFQGNSAPDKSGLPSDRFSAERTGGSVSTLTIQRTQQEDSAVYLCASSLVRGPYGYTFGSGTRLTVV.

This rearrangement joins TRBV5-4 to TRBJ2-1; the D gene could be TRBD1 or TRBD2 (5 bases each). Germline CDR1 reads SGHNT; CDR2 reads YYREEE (reference sequence). V lost 5 bases to trimming and J lost 4 bases, with 13 bases between them. There are 14 residues in the CDR3. CDR3 nucleotide sequence: TGTGCCAGCAGGCCCGGGGCGGAATACAATGAGCAGTTCTTC. This encodes CASRPGAEYNEQFF.

V and J are TRBV7-2 and TRBJ2-2; possible D gene TRBD1, 6 bases. V was pared by 1 base and J by 7 bases, with 13 bases between. Germline lookup yields CDR1 SGHTA and CDR2 FQGNSA. The CDR3 is 15 residues long. The CDR3 here is CASSLVVTGGGELFF. In DNA, the CDR3 is TGTGCCAGCAGCTTAGTGGTGACAGGAGGCGGGGAGCTGTTTTTT.

In the case of this clone: The identical CDR3 is also encoded by other nucleotide sequences in the sample. This chain connects TRBV5-1 to TRBJ2-5; D is possibly TRBD1 (6 bases). The CDR3 totals 12 residues. V dropped 2 bases and J dropped 4 bases, with 6 bases sitting between them. Per the germline V gene, CDR1 is SGHRS and CDR2 is YFSETQ. The DNA of the CDR3 is TGCGCCAGCAGCTTACAGGGAGAGACCCAGTACTTC. It yields the protein CASSLQGETQYF.

The V call is TRBV4-1, the J call TRBJ2-3, with unresolved D. The CDR3 extends over 18 amino acids. Germline values: CDR1 MGHRA, CDR2 YSYEKL. The germline V and J ends were trimmed by 3 bases and 2 bases, with 21 bases remaining between them. The chain's CDR3 is CASSHPPRSPSATDTQYF. The DNA for the CDR3 is TGCGCCAGCAGCCATCCCCCCAGGAGTCCTTCGGCCACAGATACGCAGTATTTT.

This chain uses TRBV28 with TRBJ2-1, with 7 bases matching TRBD2. The CDR3 is 12 amino acids. The V and J ends lost 6 bases and 7 bases, in that order; junction bases with no gene match: 3. In germline, CDR1 is MDHEN, CDR2 SYDVKM. CDR3 in DNA: TGTGCCAGCAGCGGGAGGAGGAATGAGCAGTTCTTC. This sequence encodes CASSGRRNEQFF.

V and J are TRBV5-1 and TRBJ2-4, with D possibly being TRBD1 (6 bases). The germline CDR1 and CDR2 sequences are SGHRS and YFSETQ. The CDR3 has 11 amino acids. The germline V and J ends were trimmed by 0 bases and 13 bases, with 8 bases remaining between them. The CDR3 DNA is TGCGCCAGCAGCTTGGAGGGGGAACAGTACTTC. It encodes CASSLEGEQYF.

The chain has TRBV7-2 and TRBJ2-3; 12 bases line up with TRBD2. Germline values: CDR1 SGHTA, CDR2 FQGNSA. After removal of 1 base from V and 8 bases from J, the junction contained 10 bases not matched to a gene. The CDR3 loop spans 17 amino acids. The CDR3 sequence: CASSLGGGLAGQGTQYF. The CDR3 DNA is TGTGCCAGCAGCTTAGGGGGAGGACTAGCGGGACAGGGTACGCAGTATTTT.

This chain links TRBV5-1 with TRBJ2-3; 13 bases match TRBD2. The ends lost 4 bases at V and 0 bases at J; junction bases unmatched: 2. The germline CDR1 and CDR2 sequences are SGHRS and YFSETQ. The CDR3 extends over 16 amino acids. CDR3 sequence (DNA): TGCGCCAGCAGCCGACTAGCGGGAGGCAGCACAGATACGCAGTATTTT. Protein product: CASSRLAGGSTDTQYF.

V and J are TRBV18 and TRBJ2-2; possibly TRBD1 or TRBD2 for D (5 bases each). V lost 5 bases and J lost 7, with 11 bases in between. This CDR3 is 13 amino acids long. Germline-derived CDR1 and CDR2 are KGHSH and LQKENI. CDR3 sequence: CASSTRDGGELFF. CDR3 DNA sequence: TGTGCCAGCTCAACCCGGGACGGCGGGGAGCTGTTTTTT.